This record looks at one TCR beta chain sequence and its context. The germline gives CDR1 SQVTM, CDR2 ANQGSEA. The CDR3 covers 16 residues. Trimming pared 3 bases from V and 1 base from J, leaving 19 bases between. Here immunoSEQ multiplex PCR was the method, and the copy in TCRdb shows in-frame clones only, minus some. The table has some 690,000 clones, about 90% seen once. The sample is drawn from a study of shared clonotypes between healthy human individuals. Sequenced material: memory CD8+ T cells from PBMCs. Noted subset: CD45RO+ cells pooled with CCR7-negative TemRA cells. The V gene is TRBV29-1, the J gene TRBJ2-7; D remains ambiguous. This clonotype originated in a man aged 18 to 29 in good health. Some clones in this sample may be carry-over from other donors' samples. CDR3 in DNA: TGCAGCGTTGAGGGATCGGTCAGAGGAAAATCCTACGAGCAGTACTTC. Translated, it gives CSVEGSVRGKSYEQYF.